This entry features one T cell receptor (beta chain) sequence. Its antigen is undetermined. Libraries were prepared by immunoSEQ multiplex PCR; TCRdb keeps only in-frame clonotypes and omits some of them. This sample has around 150,000 clones; 92% occur once, and the top ten carry around 2.3%. This specimen comes from a study of T cell responses to AZD1222 COVID-19 vaccine. Study in general: Some second doses came at about 4 weeks and others at about 12 weeks; these were pooled.

V was clipped by 0 bases and J by 4 bases, with 13 bases between them. The CDR3 spans 16 residues. Germline loops: CDR1 MGHRA, CDR2 YSYEKL. Whole-study results and caveats: Seropositive AZD1222 recipients at baseline numbered only five or six. Every sample of the repertoires postdated the peak T cell response. Spike-specific TCR breadth rose after two AZD1222 doses, and depth rose as well.

The source was peripheral blood, collected on day 0 of AZD1222 vaccination. This chain connects TRBV4-1 to TRBJ1-5; D possibly corresponds to TRBD1 (6 bases). The clonotype originates from an adult in good health. In DNA form, the CDR3 reads TGCGCCAGCAGCCAAGATACAGACAGGCCAAATCAGCCCCAGCATTTT. Translated, it gives CASSQDTDRPNQPQHF.